This TCR beta chain was captured in a study of T cell responses to AZD1222 COVID-19 vaccine. Study-level background: The study pooled second doses at about 4 or about 12 weeks. Study-wide points: Reportedly, close to half of spike-specific TCRs are directed against unmutated variant regions. The donors showed a predominance of white British ancestry and of females, with possible underestimation of clonal diversity. Regions 160-218 and 743-854 dominated among vaccine-associated CD4 TCRs spanning spike.

The protocol was immunoSEQ multiplex PCR, while the TCRdb copy is restricted to in-frame clones and leaves out a portion. The table has more than 120,000 clones, about 93% seen once; the top ten hold approximately 5%. A remark on this clone: Its cognate antigen is unknown.

Germline V gene lookup returns CDR1 SGHDN and CDR2 FVKESK. The V end was cut by 6 bases, the J end by 5 bases, with 14 bases between. The CDR3 is 13 residues long. The sequence derives from an adult in good health. The sequencing here drew on peripheral blood, taken on day 0 of AZD1222 vaccination. The V call is TRBV14, the J call TRBJ2-7; possibly TRBD1 for D (6 bases). In DNA, the CDR3 is TGTGCCAGCAGTCAAAGATACAGGGACGAGCAGTACTTC. As protein: CASSQRYRDEQYF. The full variable domain, in which reference TRBV14 and TRBJ2-7 provide the parts outside the CDR3, is EAGVTQFPSHSVIEKGQTVTLRCDPISGHDNLYWYRRVMGKEIKFLLHFVKESKQDESGMPNNRFLAERTGGTYSTLKVQPAELEDSGVYFCASSQRYRDEQYFGPGTRLTVT.